These T cell receptor beta chains were read from a single sample in a study of CD8 T cells in ankylosing spondylitis. MiXCR was run by TCRdb on the 5' RACE reads, yielding one entry per CDR3 protein. This repertoire shows about 200,000 distinct CDR3 sequences, 13% found once; its top ten account for approximately 15%. Sequencing was carried out using blood, either unsorted or a sorted T cell fraction (not recorded which). These receptor sequences come from a male donor with ankylosing spondylitis or in good health (not recorded which). CDR3s include the opening cysteine and the closing phenylalanine or tryptophan. The order of the fields is J gene, D gene, V gene, clone size, CDR3 protein, CDR3 DNA. D genes are given only for firm matches. Expanded clones get a size class; other rows say once, few or many, or leave the size out.

j_call: TRBJ2-3; d_call: .; v_call: TRBV3-1; clone_size: few; cdr3_aa: CASSQEGRQTDTQYF; cdr3_nt: TGTGCCAGCAGCCAAGAAGGACGGCAAACAGATACGCAGTATTTT
j_call: TRBJ2-1; d_call: .; v_call: TRBV5-1; clone_size: few; cdr3_aa: CASSLAEVSYNEQFF; cdr3_nt: TGCGCCAGCAGCTTGGCCGAGGTCTCCTACAATGAGCAGTTCTTC
j_call: TRBJ2-5; d_call: .; v_call: TRBV6-5; clone_size: .; cdr3_aa: CASSYSYDGFQETQYF; cdr3_nt: TGTGCCAGCAGTTACTCATACGACGGGTTCCAAGAGACCCAGTACTTC
j_call: TRBJ2-1; d_call: TRBD2; v_call: TRBV6-5; clone_size: few; cdr3_aa: CASSYSGLAGGPTRIEQFF; cdr3_nt: TGTGCCAGCAGTTACTCGGGACTAGCGGGAGGGCCAACTAGGATTGAGCAGTTCTTC
j_call: TRBJ2-5; d_call: TRBD2; v_call: TRBV3-1; clone_size: few; cdr3_aa: CASSQGESGRLETQYF; cdr3_nt: TGTGCCAGCAGCCAAGGGGAGAGCGGGAGGCTAGAGACCCAGTACTTC
j_call: TRBJ1-5; d_call: TRBD1; v_call: TRBV4-1; clone_size: few; cdr3_aa: CASSRTPGQEIYSNQPQHF; cdr3_nt: TGCGCCAGCAGCCGGACCCCGGGACAGGAGATTTATAGCAATCAGCCCCAGCATTTT
j_call: TRBJ2-1; d_call: TRBD1; v_call: TRBV2; clone_size: .; cdr3_aa: CASSDRRGSLEQFF; cdr3_nt: TGTGCCAGCAGTGACCGCAGGGGGAGTCTGGAGCAGTTCTTC
j_call: TRBJ2-5; d_call: TRBD2; v_call: TRBV5-5; clone_size: few; cdr3_aa: CASSFELAGRVTQYF; cdr3_nt: TGTGCCAGCAGCTTTGAGCTAGCGGGAAGGGTGACCCAGTACTTC
j_call: TRBJ2-3; d_call: .; v_call: TRBV7-9; clone_size: .; cdr3_aa: CASSSRLKSDTQYF; cdr3_nt: TGTGCCAGCAGCTCCCGATTAAAGTCAGATACGCAGTATTTT
j_call: TRBJ1-2; d_call: .; v_call: TRBV12-3/TRBV12-4; clone_size: .; cdr3_aa: CASSSGVYGYTF; cdr3_nt: TGTGCCAGCAGTTCGGGTGTCTATGGCTACACCTTC
j_call: TRBJ2-7; d_call: TRBD2; v_call: TRBV6-2/TRBV6-3; clone_size: .; cdr3_aa: CASSWSSGSSYEQYF; cdr3_nt: TGTGCCAGCAGTTGGAGTAGCGGGAGCTCCTACGAGCAGTACTTC
j_call: TRBJ2-3; d_call: TRBD2; v_call: TRBV2; clone_size: few; cdr3_aa: CAGERVAGPSTDTQYF; cdr3_nt: TGTGCCGGGGAAAGGGTAGCGGGACCCAGCACAGATACGCAGTATTTT
j_call: TRBJ2-7; d_call: .; v_call: TRBV7-9; clone_size: many; cdr3_aa: CASRGSYEQYF; cdr3_nt: TGTGCCAGCAGAGGAAGCTACGAGCAGTACTTC
j_call: TRBJ2-2; d_call: .; v_call: TRBV27; clone_size: few; cdr3_aa: CASSLTTVTGELFF; cdr3_nt: TGTGCCAGCAGCCTGACGACGGTCACCGGGGAGCTGTTTTTT
j_call: TRBJ2-1; d_call: TRBD1; v_call: TRBV4-1; clone_size: .; cdr3_aa: CASSHPPGQGKDEQFF; cdr3_nt: TGCGCCAGCAGCCATCCTCCGGGACAGGGGAAGGATGAGCAGTTCTTC
j_call: TRBJ2-7; d_call: TRBD2; v_call: TRBV27; clone_size: few; cdr3_aa: CASSLGSGTSGEDEQYF; cdr3_nt: TGTGCCAGCAGTTTAGGTTCAGGGACTAGCGGGGAAGACGAGCAGTACTTC
j_call: TRBJ2-3; d_call: TRBD2; v_call: TRBV11-2; clone_size: few; cdr3_aa: CASSLVAGYTDTQYF; cdr3_nt: TGTGCCAGCAGCTTAGTAGCGGGATACACAGATACGCAGTATTTT
j_call: TRBJ2-1; d_call: .; v_call: TRBV5-6; clone_size: few; cdr3_aa: CASSSPSGGDSYNEQFF; cdr3_nt: TGTGCCAGCAGCTCCCCTTCTGGCGGGGACTCCTACAATGAGCAGTTCTTC
j_call: TRBJ2-1; d_call: TRBD2; v_call: TRBV2; clone_size: .; cdr3_aa: CASSVRTSGGEDNEQFF; cdr3_nt: TGTGCCAGCAGTGTCCGGACTAGCGGGGGGGAGGACAATGAGCAGTTCTTC
j_call: TRBJ2-3; d_call: .; v_call: TRBV10-1; clone_size: .; cdr3_aa: CASSEHRETTDTQYF; cdr3_nt: TGCGCCAGCAGTGAGCACAGGGAGACCACAGATACGCAGTATTTT
j_call: TRBJ1-1; d_call: .; v_call: TRBV4-1; clone_size: .; cdr3_aa: CASSHRPSNTEAFF; cdr3_nt: TGCGCCAGCAGCCACCGGCCTTCGAACACTGAAGCTTTCTTT
j_call: TRBJ2-1; d_call: TRBD1; v_call: TRBV24-1; clone_size: few; cdr3_aa: CATSDLPGQFYNEQFF; cdr3_nt: TGTGCCACCAGTGATTTGCCGGGACAGTTCTACAATGAGCAGTTCTTC
j_call: TRBJ2-7; d_call: .; v_call: TRBV6-2/TRBV6-3; clone_size: .; cdr3_aa: CASTDPPDLLSYEQYF; cdr3_nt: TGTGCCAGCACCGACCCCCCAGACCTACTCTCCTACGAGCAGTACTTC
j_call: TRBJ2-1; d_call: .; v_call: TRBV14; clone_size: .; cdr3_aa: CASSHWGLNNEQFF; cdr3_nt: TGTGCCAGCAGCCACTGGGGCCTCAACAATGAGCAGTTCTTC
j_call: TRBJ2-3; d_call: .; v_call: TRBV6-2/TRBV6-3; clone_size: many; cdr3_aa: CASSSTGSTDTQYF; cdr3_nt: TGTGCCAGCTCCTCGACTGGGAGCACAGATACGCAGTATTTT
j_call: TRBJ2-7; d_call: .; v_call: TRBV25-1; clone_size: .; cdr3_aa: CASSPTGGIHEQYF; cdr3_nt: TGTGCCAGCAGTCCCACGGGTGGGATCCACGAGCAGTACTTC
j_call: TRBJ2-7; d_call: .; v_call: TRBV12-3/TRBV12-4; clone_size: many; cdr3_aa: CASSFGGPSYEQYF; cdr3_nt: TGTGCCAGCAGTTTTGGAGGGCCCTCCTACGAGCAGTACTTC
j_call: TRBJ1-2; d_call: .; v_call: TRBV15; clone_size: .; cdr3_aa: CATSRARDTNYGYTF; cdr3_nt: TGTGCCACCAGCAGAGCCAGGGACACTAACTATGGCTACACCTTC
j_call: TRBJ1-3; d_call: .; v_call: TRBV12-3/TRBV12-4; clone_size: .; cdr3_aa: CASRGTATMGTIYF; cdr3_nt: TGTGCCAGCAGGGGAACAGCGACGATGGGCACCATATATTTT
j_call: TRBJ2-7; d_call: .; v_call: TRBV12-3/TRBV12-4; clone_size: .; cdr3_aa: CASSLARGNEQYF; cdr3_nt: TGTGCCAGCAGTCTAGCGCGGGGCAACGAGCAGTACTTC
j_call: TRBJ2-7; d_call: .; v_call: TRBV5-1; clone_size: many; cdr3_aa: CASSSTGSYEQYF; cdr3_nt: TGCGCCAGCAGCTCCACTGGCTCCTACGAGCAGTACTTC
j_call: TRBJ2-3; d_call: TRBD2; v_call: TRBV12-3/TRBV12-4; clone_size: .; cdr3_aa: CASSFSRAGGPLTDTQYF; cdr3_nt: TGTGCCAGCAGTTTCTCCCGGGCGGGAGGCCCACTCACAGATACGCAGTATTTT
j_call: TRBJ1-4; d_call: .; v_call: TRBV7-8; clone_size: .; cdr3_aa: CASSFGWGDEKLFF; cdr3_nt: TGTGCCAGCAGCTTCGGCTGGGGAGATGAAAAACTGTTTTTT
j_call: TRBJ2-7; d_call: .; v_call: TRBV2; clone_size: .; cdr3_aa: CASTTDLSYEQYF; cdr3_nt: TGTGCCAGCACCACGGACTTATCCTACGAGCAGTACTTC
j_call: TRBJ1-1; d_call: TRBD1; v_call: TRBV12-3/TRBV12-4; clone_size: few; cdr3_aa: CASIHLQGAVGTEAFF; cdr3_nt: TGTGCCAGCATCCACCTTCAGGGGGCAGTTGGCACTGAAGCTTTCTTT
j_call: TRBJ1-6; d_call: TRBD1; v_call: TRBV4-1; clone_size: few; cdr3_aa: CASSPSTGVGSPLHF; cdr3_nt: TGCGCCAGCAGCCCCTCGACAGGGGTTGGTTCACCCCTCCACTTT
j_call: TRBJ2-1; d_call: .; v_call: TRBV7-9; clone_size: many; cdr3_aa: CASSLEAPNEQFF; cdr3_nt: TGTGCCAGCAGCTTAGAGGCGCCGAATGAGCAGTTCTTC
j_call: TRBJ2-1; d_call: .; v_call: TRBV20-1; clone_size: few; cdr3_aa: CSAFDGSNEQFF; cdr3_nt: TGCAGTGCTTTTGACGGAAGCAATGAGCAGTTCTTC
j_call: TRBJ2-7; d_call: TRBD2; v_call: TRBV28; clone_size: few; cdr3_aa: CASSALAGDEQYF; cdr3_nt: TGTGCCAGCAGTGCCCTAGCGGGAGACGAGCAGTACTTC
j_call: TRBJ2-1; d_call: .; v_call: TRBV12-3/TRBV12-4; clone_size: .; cdr3_aa: CASSQSLRPEQFF; cdr3_nt: TGTGCCAGCAGCCAGTCCCTACGACCTGAGCAGTTCTTC